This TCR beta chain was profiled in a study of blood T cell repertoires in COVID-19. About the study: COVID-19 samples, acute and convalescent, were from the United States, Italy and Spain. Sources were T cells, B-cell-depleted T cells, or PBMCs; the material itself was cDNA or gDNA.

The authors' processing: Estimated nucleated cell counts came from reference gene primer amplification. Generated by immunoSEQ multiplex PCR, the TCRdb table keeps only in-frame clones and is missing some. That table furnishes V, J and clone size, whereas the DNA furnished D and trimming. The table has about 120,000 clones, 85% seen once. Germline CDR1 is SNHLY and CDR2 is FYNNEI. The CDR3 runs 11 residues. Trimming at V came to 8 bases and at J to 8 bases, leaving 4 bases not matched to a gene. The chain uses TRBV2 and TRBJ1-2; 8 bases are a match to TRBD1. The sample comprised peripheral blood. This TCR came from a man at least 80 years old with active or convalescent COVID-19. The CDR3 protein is CASRTGRGYTF. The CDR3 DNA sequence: TGTGCCAGCCGGACAGGGCGGGGCTACACCTTC.